This T cell receptor (beta chain) was retrieved from a study of T cells after posttransplantation cyclophosphamide. Study results and limitations: TRB overlap between skin or GI tissue T cells and blood was limited. Donor-recipient repertoire similarity was low at 1-2 months, rising over year one. Recipient CMV seropositivity and CMV reactivation strongly tracked TRB clonality.

The CDR3 is 17 amino acids. Looked up from germline, CDR1 is LGHNA and CDR2 is YNFKEQ. V shed 1 base and J 2 bases; nucleotides not matched to a gene: 7. This table comes from immunoSEQ multiplex PCR, and its TCRdb copy is limited to in-frame clones, with some not included. The sample contains fewer than 6,000 clones, about 72% of which appear only once. Notes on this clone: Its antigen is unidentified.

Cyclophosphamide on days +3 and +4 followed busulfan-fludarabine conditioning and a marrow graft. The TCR comes from a male patient between 60 and 69 years old who received an allogeneic stem cell transplant from an unrelated donor, was CMV-positive, and had acute GVHD only. A subset of T cells may come from the graft donor. The specimen comprised PBMCs, sampled 362 days after allogeneic stem cell transplant with posttransplant cyclophosphamide. This chain connects TRBV4-2 to TRBJ1-5; TRBD1 matches 8 bases. In nucleotides, the CDR3 is TGTGCCAGCAGCCAAGGGCCTCAGGACAGGGGCAATCAGCCCCAGCATTTT. Encoded protein: CASSQGPQDRGNQPQHF.